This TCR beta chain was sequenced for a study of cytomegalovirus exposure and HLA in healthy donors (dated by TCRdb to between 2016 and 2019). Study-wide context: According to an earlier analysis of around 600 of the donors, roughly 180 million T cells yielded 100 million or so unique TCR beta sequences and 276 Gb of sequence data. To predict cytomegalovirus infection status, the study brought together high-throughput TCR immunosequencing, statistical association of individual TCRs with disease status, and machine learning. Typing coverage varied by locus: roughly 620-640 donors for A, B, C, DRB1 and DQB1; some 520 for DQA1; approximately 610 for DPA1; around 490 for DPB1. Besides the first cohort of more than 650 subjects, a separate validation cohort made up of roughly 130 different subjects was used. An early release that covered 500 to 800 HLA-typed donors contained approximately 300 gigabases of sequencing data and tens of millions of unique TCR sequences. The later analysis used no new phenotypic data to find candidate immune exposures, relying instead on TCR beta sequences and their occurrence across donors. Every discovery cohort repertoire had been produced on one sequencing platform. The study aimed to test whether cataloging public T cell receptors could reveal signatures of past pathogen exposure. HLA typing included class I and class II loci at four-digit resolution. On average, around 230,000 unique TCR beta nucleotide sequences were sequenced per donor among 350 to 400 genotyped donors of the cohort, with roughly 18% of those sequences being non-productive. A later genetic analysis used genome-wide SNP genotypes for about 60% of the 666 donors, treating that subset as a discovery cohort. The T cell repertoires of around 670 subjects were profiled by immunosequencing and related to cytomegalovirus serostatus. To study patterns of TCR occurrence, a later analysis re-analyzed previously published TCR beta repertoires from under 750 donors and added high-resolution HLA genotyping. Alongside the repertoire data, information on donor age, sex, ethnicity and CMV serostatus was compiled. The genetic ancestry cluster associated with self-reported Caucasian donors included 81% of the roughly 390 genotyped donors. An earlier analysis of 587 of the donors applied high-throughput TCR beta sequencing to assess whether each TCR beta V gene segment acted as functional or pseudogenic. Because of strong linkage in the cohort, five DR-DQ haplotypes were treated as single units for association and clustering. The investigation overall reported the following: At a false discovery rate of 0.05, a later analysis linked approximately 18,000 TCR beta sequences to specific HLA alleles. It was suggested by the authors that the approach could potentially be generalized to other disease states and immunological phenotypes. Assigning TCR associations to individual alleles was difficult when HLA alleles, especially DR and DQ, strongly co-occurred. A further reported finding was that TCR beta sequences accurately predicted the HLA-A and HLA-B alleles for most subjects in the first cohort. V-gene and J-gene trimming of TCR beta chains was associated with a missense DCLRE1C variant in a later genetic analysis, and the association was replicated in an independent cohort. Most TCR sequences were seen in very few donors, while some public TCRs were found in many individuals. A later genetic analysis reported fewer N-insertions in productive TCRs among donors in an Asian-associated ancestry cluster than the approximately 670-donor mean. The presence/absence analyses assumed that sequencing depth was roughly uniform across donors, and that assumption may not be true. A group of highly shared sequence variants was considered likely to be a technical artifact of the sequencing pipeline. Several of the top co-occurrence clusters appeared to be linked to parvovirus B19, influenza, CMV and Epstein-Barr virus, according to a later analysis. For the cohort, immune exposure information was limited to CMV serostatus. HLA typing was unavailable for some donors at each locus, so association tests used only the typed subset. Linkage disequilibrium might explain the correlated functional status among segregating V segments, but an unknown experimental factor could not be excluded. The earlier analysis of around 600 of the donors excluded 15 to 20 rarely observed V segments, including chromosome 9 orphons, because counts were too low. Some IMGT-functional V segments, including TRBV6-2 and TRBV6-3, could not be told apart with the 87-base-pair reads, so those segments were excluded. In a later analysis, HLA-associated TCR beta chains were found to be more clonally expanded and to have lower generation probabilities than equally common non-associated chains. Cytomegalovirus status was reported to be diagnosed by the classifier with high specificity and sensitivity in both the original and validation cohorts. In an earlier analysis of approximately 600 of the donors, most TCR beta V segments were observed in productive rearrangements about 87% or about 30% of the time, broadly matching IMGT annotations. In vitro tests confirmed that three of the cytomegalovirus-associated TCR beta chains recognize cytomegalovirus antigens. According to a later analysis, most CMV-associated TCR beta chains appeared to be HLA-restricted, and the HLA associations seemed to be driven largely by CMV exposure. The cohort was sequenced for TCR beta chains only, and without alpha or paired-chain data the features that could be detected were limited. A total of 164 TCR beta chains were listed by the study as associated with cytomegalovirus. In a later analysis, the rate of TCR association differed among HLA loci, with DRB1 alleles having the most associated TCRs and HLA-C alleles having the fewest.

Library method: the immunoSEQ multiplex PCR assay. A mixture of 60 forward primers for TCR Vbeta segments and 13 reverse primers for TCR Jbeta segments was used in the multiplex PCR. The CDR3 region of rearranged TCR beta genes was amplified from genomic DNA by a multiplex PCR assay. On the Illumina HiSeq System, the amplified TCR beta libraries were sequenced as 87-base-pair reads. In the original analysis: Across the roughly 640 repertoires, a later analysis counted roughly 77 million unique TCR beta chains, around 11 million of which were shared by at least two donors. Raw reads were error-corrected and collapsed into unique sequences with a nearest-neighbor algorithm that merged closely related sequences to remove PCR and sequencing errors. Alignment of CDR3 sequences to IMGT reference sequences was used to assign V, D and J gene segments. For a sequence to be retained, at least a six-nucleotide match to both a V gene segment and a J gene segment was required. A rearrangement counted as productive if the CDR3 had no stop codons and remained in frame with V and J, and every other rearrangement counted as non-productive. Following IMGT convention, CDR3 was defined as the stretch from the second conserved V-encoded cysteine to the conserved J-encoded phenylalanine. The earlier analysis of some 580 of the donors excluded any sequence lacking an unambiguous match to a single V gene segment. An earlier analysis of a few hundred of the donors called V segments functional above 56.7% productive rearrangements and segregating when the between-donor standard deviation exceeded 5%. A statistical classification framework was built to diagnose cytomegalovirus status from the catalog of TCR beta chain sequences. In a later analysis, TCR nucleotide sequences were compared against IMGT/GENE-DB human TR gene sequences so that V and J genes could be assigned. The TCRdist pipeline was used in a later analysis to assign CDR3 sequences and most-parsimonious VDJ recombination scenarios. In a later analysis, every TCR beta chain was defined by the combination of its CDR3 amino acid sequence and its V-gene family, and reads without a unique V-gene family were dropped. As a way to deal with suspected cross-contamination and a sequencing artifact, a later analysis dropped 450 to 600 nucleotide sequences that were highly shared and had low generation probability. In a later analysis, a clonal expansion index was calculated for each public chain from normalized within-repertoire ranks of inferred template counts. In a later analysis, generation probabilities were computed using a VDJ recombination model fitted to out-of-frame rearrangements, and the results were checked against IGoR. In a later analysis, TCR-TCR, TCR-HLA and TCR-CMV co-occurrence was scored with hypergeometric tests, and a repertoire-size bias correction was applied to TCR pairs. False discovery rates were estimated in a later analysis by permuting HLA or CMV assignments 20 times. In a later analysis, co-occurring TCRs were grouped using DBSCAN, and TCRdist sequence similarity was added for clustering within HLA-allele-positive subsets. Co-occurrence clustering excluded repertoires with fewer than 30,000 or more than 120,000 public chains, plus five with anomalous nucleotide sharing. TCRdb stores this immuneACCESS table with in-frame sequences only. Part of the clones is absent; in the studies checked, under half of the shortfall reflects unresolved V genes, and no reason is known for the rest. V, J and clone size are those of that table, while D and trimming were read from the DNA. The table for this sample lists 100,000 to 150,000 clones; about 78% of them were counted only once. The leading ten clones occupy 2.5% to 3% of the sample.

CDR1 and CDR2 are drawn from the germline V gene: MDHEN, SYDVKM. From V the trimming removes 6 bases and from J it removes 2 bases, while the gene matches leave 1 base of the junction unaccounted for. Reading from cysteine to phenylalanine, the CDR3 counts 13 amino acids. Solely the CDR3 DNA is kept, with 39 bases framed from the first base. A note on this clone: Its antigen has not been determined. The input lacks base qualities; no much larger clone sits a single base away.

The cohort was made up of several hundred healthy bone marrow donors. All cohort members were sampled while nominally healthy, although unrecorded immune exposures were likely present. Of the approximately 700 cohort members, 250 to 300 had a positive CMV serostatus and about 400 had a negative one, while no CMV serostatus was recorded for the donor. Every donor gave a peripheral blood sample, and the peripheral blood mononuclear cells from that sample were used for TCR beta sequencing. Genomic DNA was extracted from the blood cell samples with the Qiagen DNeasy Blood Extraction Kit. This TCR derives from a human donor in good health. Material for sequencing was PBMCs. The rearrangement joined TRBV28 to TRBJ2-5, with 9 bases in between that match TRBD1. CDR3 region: CASRDRGQETQYF. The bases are TGTGCCAGCAGAGACAGGGGGCAAGAGACCCAGTACTTC. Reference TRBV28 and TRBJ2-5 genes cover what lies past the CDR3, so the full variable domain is DVKVTQSSRYLVKRTGEKVFLECVQDMDHENMFWYRQDPGLGLRLIYFSYDVKMKEKGDIPEGYSVSREKKERFSLILESASTNQTSMYLCASRDRGQETQYFGPGTRLLVL.